This T cell receptor beta chain is from a study of blood T cells in healthy people across ages (dated by TCRdb to the mid-2010s). About the study as a whole: In model experiments, roughly one uniquely barcoded TCR beta cDNA molecule per two T cells was captured by template switching. To avoid experimental bias, donors of different ages were spread randomly across the sequencing lanes. The donors were divided into four age groups: young (average around 17 years), middle-aged (about 40), aged (about 61) and long-lived (82). The study analyzed two additional independent replicas of 1 million unique cDNA reads from the same blood draw for two donors, one aged 18 to 29 and one aged 80 or older. To track age-related changes in TCR beta repertoire diversity, the study relied on deep sequencing normalized with unique cDNA molecular identifiers.

General findings and caveats noted by the study authors: Estimates of total diversity based on one million sequenced T cells were regarded as lower bounds and as underestimates. There was a strong correlation between observed TCR beta diversity and the percentage of naive T cells measured by flow cytometry. Observed TCR beta diversity per million T cells fell roughly linearly with age, and a significant reduction was already apparent by age roughly 40. Compared with the aged group, more naive CD4+ T cells, fewer expanded clones and increased TCR diversity were shown by the long-lived group, suggesting age selection. Because donor CMV infection status was unknown, age-related changes in expanded clonotypes were potentially confounded. Because profiling used bulk unsorted PBMCs, naive and antigen-experienced compartments could not be compared conclusively.

The CDR3 covers 16 residues, taking in both the cysteine and the phenylalanine. Just the 48-base CDR3 DNA is kept, in frame starting at base 1. The germline V gene (reference sequence) specifies LNHNV as CDR1 and YYDKDF as CDR2. Remarks on this clonotype: This clone's antigen is unknown. A much larger clone is a single base away; this may be a read error.

Donors were 40 or so systemically healthy Caucasian individuals from Russia aged about 6 to 100 years. Approximately 9.3 milliliters of peripheral blood were drawn from each donor into EDTA-treated Vacutainer tubes. PBMCs were isolated by Ficoll-Paque density-gradient centrifugation, with at least 6 million obtained per sample. Total RNA was extracted from PBMCs with Trizol reagent, with at least 5.5 micrograms obtained per sample. Naive CD45RAhigh/CD27high T cell percentages were measured by flow cytometry on a PBMC aliquot from every donor. The method behind the library was 5' RACE. Sequenced on an Illumina HiSeq 2500. A second PCR of roughly 7 to 11 cycles was run with a J-beta primer mix and a sample-barcoded 5' primer. A template-switch 5' adaptor carrying 12 random nucleotides introduced a unique molecular identifier onto each TCR beta cDNA molecule. At least 3 million CDR3-containing paired-end reads were obtained from each sample. The Mint cDNA synthesis kit, primed by a TRBC-specific oligonucleotide, was used to synthesize first-strand cDNA from all RNA. Following uracil-DNA glycosylase treatment, all cDNA underwent a first 18-cycle PCR with the universal primers M1SS and BC2_uni_R. In the original analysis: For normalization, 1 million high-quality reads were randomly selected from each sample, with every read carrying a distinct molecular identifier. Instead of being binned into consensus sequences, reads with shared molecular identifiers were discarded. MiTCR, with a Q25 quality threshold and the strictest error-elimination algorithm, was used for CDR3 identification, clonotype clustering and error correction. A nonparametric unseen species model with Euler transformation was used to estimate lower-bound total TCR beta diversity. TCRdb redid the processing of the public reads, applying fastp at Q25 and MiXCR, and retained in-frame beta chains. Rows with one shared CDR3 protein collapse into an entry with the most common genes and DNA. The V and J calls and clone size come from TCRdb's table, not from the authors' own analysis. Present in this sample are about 700,000 distinct CDR3 sequences, about 30% of which were seen just once. The ten largest clones add up to 15% of the sample.

Sequencing used blood. Recombination linked TRBV15 to TRBJ2-4, with 7 central nucleotides matching TRBD2. The J call is in doubt because the DNA end fits TRBJ2-7 better. The origin of this receptor is a woman of 80 years or more in good health. Donor details come from another sample of the same person, matched by shared clones. This receptor has the CDR3 CATSREVAGRFYEQYF. The DNA reads as follows: TGTGCCACCAGCAGAGAGGTAGCGGGTCGATTCTACGAGCAGTACTTC.